This TCR beta chain appears in the sequencing data of a study of T cells in Graves' hyperthyroidism and ophthalmopathy. In this sample, this clonotype turned up many times. TCR beta CDR3 region amplification was performed from RNA transcripts. TCR CDR3 underwent first-round RT-PCR with the HTBI primer set. TCRdb reprocessed the multiplex PCR reads via MiXCR and lists one record per CDR3 protein. The data show more than 300,000 distinct CDR3 sequences, roughly 17% seen once. Diagnoses were established using clinical symptoms, serum thyroxine and TRAb, thyroid ultrasound and orbital computed tomography. CDR1 SQVTM and CDR2 ANQGSEA come from the germline V gene. This CDR3 is 13 amino acids long. Trimming removed 5 bases from V and 0 bases from J, with 9 bases in between.

The chain couples TRBV29-1 to TRBJ2-3; D remains ambiguous. This receptor was taken from a woman in her thirties with Graves' hyperthyroidism that later progressed to Graves' ophthalmopathy. Specimen: blood. The CDR3 loop is CSVWRPSTDTQYF. The CDR3, as DNA: TGCAGCGTTTGGCGACCTAGCACAGATACGCAGTATTTT.